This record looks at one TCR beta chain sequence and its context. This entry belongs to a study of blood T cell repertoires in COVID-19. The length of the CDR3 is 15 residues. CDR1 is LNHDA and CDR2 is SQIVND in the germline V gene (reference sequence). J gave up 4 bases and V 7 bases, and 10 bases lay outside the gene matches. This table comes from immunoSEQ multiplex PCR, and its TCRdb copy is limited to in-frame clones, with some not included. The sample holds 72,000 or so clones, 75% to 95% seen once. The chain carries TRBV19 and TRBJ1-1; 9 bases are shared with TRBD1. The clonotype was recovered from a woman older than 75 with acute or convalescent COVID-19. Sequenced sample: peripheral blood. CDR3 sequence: CASTRRDREGTEAFF. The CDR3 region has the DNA TGTGCCAGTACCCGCCGGGACAGGGAGGGCACTGAAGCTTTCTTT.